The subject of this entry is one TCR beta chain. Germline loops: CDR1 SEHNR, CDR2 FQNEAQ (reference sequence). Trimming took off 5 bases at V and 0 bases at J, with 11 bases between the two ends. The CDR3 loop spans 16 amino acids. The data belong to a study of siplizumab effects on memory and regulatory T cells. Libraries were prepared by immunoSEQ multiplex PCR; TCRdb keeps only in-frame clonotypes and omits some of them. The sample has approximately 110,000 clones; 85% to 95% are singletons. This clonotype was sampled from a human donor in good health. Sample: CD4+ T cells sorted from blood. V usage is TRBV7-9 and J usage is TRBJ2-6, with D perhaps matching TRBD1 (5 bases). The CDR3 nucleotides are TGTGCCAGCAGCCGACAGATGAACTCTGGGGCCAACGTCCTGACTTTC. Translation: CASSRQMNSGANVLTF. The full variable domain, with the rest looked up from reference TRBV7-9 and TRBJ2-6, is DTGVSQNPRHKITKRGQNVTFRCDPISEHNRLYWYRQTLGQGPEFLTYFQNEAQLEKSRLLSDRFSAERPKGSFSTLEIQRTEQGDSAMYLCASSRQMNSGANVLTFGAGSRLTVL.